This T cell receptor (beta chain) comes out of a study of T cell responses to AZD1222 COVID-19 vaccine. Study-wide results and caveats: Spike as a whole was targeted by vaccine-associated CD4 TCRs, dominant at 160-218 and 743-854. Mostly white British, mostly female donors; authors suggested clonal diversity may be underestimated.

Measured with immunoSEQ multiplex PCR; TCRdb has only the in-frame clones, and not every one. Altogether 160,000 or so clones are present, 80% to 95% being singletons, with the ten largest covering approximately 4.8%. Per the germline V gene, CDR1 is SGHTA and CDR2 is FQGTGA. The CDR3 loop spans 16 amino acids. J gave up 6 bases and V 5 bases, and 9 bases lay outside the gene matches. On this clone itself: The antigen is not known.

The sample was peripheral blood, taken on day 0 of AZD1222 vaccination. The origin of this receptor is an adult in good health. V is TRBV7-3 and J is TRBJ2-3, with 12 bases that match TRBD2. CDR3 in amino acids: CASSPWLAGGGDTQYF. In DNA, the CDR3 is TGTGCCAGCAGCCCCTGGCTAGCGGGAGGGGGGGATACGCAGTATTTT.